This TCR beta chain was sequenced for a study of cytomegalovirus exposure and HLA in healthy donors. Study outcomes and limitations: Cytomegalovirus-associated TCR beta chains were listed, numbering some 150.

As for this clone: Its target is unknown.

The PCR was carried out with 60 Vbeta primers and 13 Jbeta primers. Measured with immunoSEQ multiplex PCR; TCRdb has only the in-frame clones, and not every one. The sample carries some 180,000 clones, around 70% recorded once. V was clipped by 8 bases and J by 6 bases; unmatched bases: 8. There are 15 residues in the CDR3. CDR1 and CDR2 from the germline V gene are SNHLY and FYNNEI. This sequence was found in a male donor in good health and CMV-seronegative. The rearrangement joins TRBV2 to TRBJ2-1, with TRBD2 identical over 12 bases. Sample: PBMCs. DNA of the CDR3: TGTGCCAGCGGGCTAGCGGGGGGGCCGGGCAATGAGCAGTTCTTC. It encodes CASGLAGGPGNEQFF.